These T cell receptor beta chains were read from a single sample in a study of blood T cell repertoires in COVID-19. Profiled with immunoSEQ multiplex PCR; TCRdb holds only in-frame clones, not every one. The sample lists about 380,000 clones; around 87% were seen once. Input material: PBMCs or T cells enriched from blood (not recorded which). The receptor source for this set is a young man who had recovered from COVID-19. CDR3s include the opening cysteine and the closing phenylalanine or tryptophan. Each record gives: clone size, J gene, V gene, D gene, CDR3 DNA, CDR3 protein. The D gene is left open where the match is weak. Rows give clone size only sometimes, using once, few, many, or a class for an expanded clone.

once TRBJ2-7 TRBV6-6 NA TGTGCCAGCAGTTATTTGGGGGGTCGAGAGCAGTACTTC CASSYLGGREQYF
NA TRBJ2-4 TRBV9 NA TGTGCCAGCAGTGCGTCTGGGCTAGCCGTACCAATAGCCAAAAACATTCAGTACTTC CASSASGLAVPIAKNIQYF
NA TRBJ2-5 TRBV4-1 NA TGCGCCAGCAGCCAAGGAGGAGTAGGGGTAAAGTACTTC CASSQGGVGVKYF
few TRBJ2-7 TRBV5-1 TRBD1 TGCGCCAGCAGCTTGGACCGGGACAGGGGACCTCGCGAGCAGTACTTC CASSLDRDRGPREQYF
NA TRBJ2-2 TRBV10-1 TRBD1 TGCGCCAGCAGTGACTTGGGCAGGGGGCAGTTAAACACCGGGGAGCTGTTTTTT CASSDLGRGQLNTGELFF
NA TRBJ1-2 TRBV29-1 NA TGCAGCGTCCTACCCCCGGGCTATGGCTACACCTTC CSVLPPGYGYTF
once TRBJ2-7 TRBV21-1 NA TGTGCCAGCAGCAAAGAGATAGGACAGGGGGCCTACGAGCAGTACTTC CASSKEIGQGAYEQYF
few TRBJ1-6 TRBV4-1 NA TGCGCCAGCAGCCAGGTAGCCGAGAATTCACCCCTCCACTTT CASSQVAENSPLHF
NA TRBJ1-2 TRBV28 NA TGTGCCAGCAGTACAACGACCCCCGGGTATGGCTACACCTTC CASSTTTPGYGYTF
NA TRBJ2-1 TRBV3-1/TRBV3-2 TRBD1 TGTGCCAGCAGAGCCGGGACAGGAGGAATTGGTGAGCAGTTCTTC CASRAGTGGIGEQFF
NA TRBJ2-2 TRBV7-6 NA TGTGCCAGCAGCTTACAGGGGTCTTCCACCGGGGAGCTGTTTTTT CASSLQGSSTGELFF
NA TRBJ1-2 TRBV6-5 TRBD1 TGTGCCAGCAATCGGGACAGGGGGCTTGGTGGCTACACCTTC CASNRDRGLGGYTF
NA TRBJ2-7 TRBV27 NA TGTGCCAGCAGTTTGCGGACGGACAGCTCCTACGAGCAGTACTTC CASSLRTDSSYEQYF
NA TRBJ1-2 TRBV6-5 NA TGTGCCAGCAGTCCTAGGAGCGTCGGAGGCTACACCTTC CASSPRSVGGYTF
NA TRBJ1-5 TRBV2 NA TGTGCCAGCAGTGTTGACAGTCTCTATCAGCCCCAGCATTTT CASSVDSLYQPQHF
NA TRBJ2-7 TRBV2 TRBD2 TGTGCCAGCAGTGAAGCGGGGGGGGTCTCCTACGAGCAGTACTTC CASSEAGGVSYEQYF
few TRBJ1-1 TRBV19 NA TGTGCCAGTAGTATGCAGGGTAGCACTGAAGCTTTCTTT CASSMQGSTEAFF
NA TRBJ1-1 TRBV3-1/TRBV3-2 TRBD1 TGTGCCAGCAGCCTTGGGACAGGGGGTGACGCTTTCTTT CASSLGTGGDAFF
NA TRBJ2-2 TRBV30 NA TGTGCCTGGAGTGTACTGGTGAACACCGGGGAGCTGTTTTTT CAWSVLVNTGELFF
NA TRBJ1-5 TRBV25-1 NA TGTGCCAGCAGTGGATGGGGGGGTCAGCCCCAGCATTTT CASSGWGGQPQHF
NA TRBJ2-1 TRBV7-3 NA TGTGCCAGCAGCTTCCGAGTCTCAGCGGAGAATTACAATGAGCAGTTCTTC CASSFRVSAENYNEQFF
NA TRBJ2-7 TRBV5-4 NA TGTGCCAGCAGTTCCGGGACTGGGTACGAGCAGTACTTC CASSSGTGYEQYF